Presented here are 27 T cell receptor beta chains from one specimen sequenced in a study of blood T cell repertoires in COVID-19. Measured with immunoSEQ multiplex PCR; TCRdb has only the in-frame clones, and not every one. The table shows about 160,000 clones, with roughly four fifths occurring only once. Specimen: peripheral blood. Receptors originate from a human donor in a cohort sampled during active COVID-19.

The J gene is TRBJ1-3, the V gene TRBV6-5; no clear D. Germline V lookup: CDR1 MNHEY, CDR2 SVGAGI. This CDR3 comprises 14 residues. Trimming removed 6 bases at V and 3 bases at J, with 12 bases between. CDR3 sequence: CASRQSLDGNTIYF. The CDR3 DNA reads TGTGCCAGCAGACAGTCTTTGGATGGAAACACCATATATTTT.

The chain employs TRBV12-3 or TRBV12-4 and TRBJ1-1, with a weak D call TRBD1 (5 bases). The CDR3 contains 12 residues. Deletions cut 8 bases from V and 4 bases from J, with 11 bases between. This CDR3 reads CASAWGGTEAFF. As DNA, the CDR3 is TGTGCCAGCGCGTGGGGGGGCACTGAAGCTTTCTTT.

This chain joins TRBV13 and TRBJ2-1; tentatively, D is TRBD2 (6 bases). CDR1 is PRHDT, CDR2 FYEKMQ, per germline (reference sequence). Trimming left V 5 bases short and J 16 bases short, with 21 bases between. This CDR3 region has 13 residues. The CDR3 coding sequence is TGTGCCAGCAGCCGCACTAGCACCCTACCCGACTTCTTC. This sequence encodes CASSRTSTLPDFF.

This clone was counted once. The genes are TRBV3-1 (or the pseudogene TRBV3-2) and TRBJ2-1, with 12 bases fitting TRBD2. The CDR3 consists of 17 residues. CDR1 and CDR2 (germline): LGHDT, YNNKEL (reference sequence). After removal of 0 bases from V and 4 bases from J, the junction contained 4 bases not matched to a gene. CDR3 protein: CASSQDTLAGGYNEQFF. The CDR3 nucleotides are TGTGCCAGCAGCCAAGATACTCTAGCGGGAGGGTACAATGAGCAGTTCTTC.

The CDR3 spells CASRSQANTEAFF. CDR3 DNA: TGTGCCAGCAGGTCGCAAGCGAACACTGAAGCTTTCTTT. The chain has TRBV6-6 and TRBJ1-1; D ambiguous. This CDR3 has 13 amino acids. V dropped 6 bases and J dropped 1 base, with 9 bases sitting between them. Germline assignment: CDR1 MNHNY and CDR2 SVGAGI (reference sequence).

The chain links TRBV28 to TRBJ1-1; a possible D gene is TRBD1 (6 bases). V was cut by 3 bases and J by 6 bases, with 20 bases left in between. This CDR3 region has 16 residues. Germline V lookup: CDR1 MDHEN, CDR2 SYDVKM. CDR3 residues: CASSFLIYRESAEAFF. CDR3 bases: TGTGCCAGCAGTTTTTTGATCTACAGGGAGAGCGCTGAAGCTTTCTTT.

The chain employs TRBV6-4 and TRBJ1-2; 9 nucleotides agree with TRBD1. Per the germline V gene, CDR1 is MRHNA and CDR2 is SNTAGT. This CDR3 is 15 amino acids long. V shed 2 bases, J shed 6 bases, and the junction held 7 bases outside the gene matches. Here the CDR3 DNA reads TGTGCCAGCAGTGACCGCGGGACAGGGCTCGATGGCTACACCTTC. Its translation: CASSDRGTGLDGYTF.

This chain connects TRBV7-2 to TRBJ2-3; the match to TRBD2 covers 8 bases. Germline loops: CDR1 SGHTA, CDR2 FQGNSA. With 3 bases clipped from V and 0 bases from J, the junction kept 2 bases outside the gene matches. CDR3 length: 15 amino acids. As DNA, the CDR3 is TGTGCCAGCAGCTTGACTAGCGTGAGCACAGATACGCAGTATTTT. It translates to CASSLTSVSTDTQYF.

The chain is built from TRBV11-3 and TRBJ2-2; the match to TRBD1 covers 8 bases. The CDR3 runs to 16 residues. Germline CDR1 and CDR2: SGHNT and YENEEA. V trimming: 4 bases; J trimming: 0 bases; junction bases outside the gene matches: 4. CDR3 DNA sequence: TGTGCCAGCAGCTCTGTACAGGGGGCGAACACCGGGGAGCTGTTTTTT. Translated, it gives CASSSVQGANTGELFF.

This clone was observed a few times. The genes are TRBV7-9 and TRBJ1-1; 8 bases are a match to TRBD1. Germline CDR1 is SEHNR and CDR2 is FQNEAQ (reference sequence). CDR3 length: 17 residues. V dropped 2 bases and J dropped 3; count of bases not matched to a gene: 11. As DNA, the CDR3 is TGTGCCAGCAGCTTATCAGGGGGCGCGTCTGGAGACACTGAAGCTTTCTTT. Protein: CASSLSGGASGDTEAFF.

The chain carries TRBV6-5 and TRBJ2-1; TRBD1 matches at 10 bases. After removal of 6 bases from V and 9 bases from J, the junction contained 8 bases not matched to a gene. The CDR3 is made up of 14 amino acids. From germline, CDR1 is MNHEY and CDR2 SVGAGI. The CDR3 sequence: CASRETGGGGEQFF. The CDR3 bases are TGTGCCAGCAGGGAGACAGGGGGCGGAGGTGAGCAGTTCTTC.

The V call is TRBV19, the J call TRBJ1-5; D is possibly TRBD1 (6 bases). Germline V gene lookup returns CDR1 LNHDA and CDR2 SQIVND (reference sequence). The CDR3 length is 16 residues. Trimming removed 3 bases from V and 3 bases from J, with 15 bases in between. CDR3 loop: CASSIRAGDLNQPQHF. CDR3 coding DNA: TGTGCCAGTAGTATTCGGGCAGGGGACCTCAATCAGCCCCAGCATTTT.

CDR3 in amino acids: CASSQDGLSEAFF. The CDR3 DNA sequence: TGCGCCAGCAGCCAAGATGGCTTATCTGAAGCTTTCTTT. V and J are TRBV4-3 and TRBJ1-1; no reliable D call. V was pared by 0 bases and J by 6 bases, with 8 bases between. This CDR3 spans 13 amino acids. Germline V gene data show CDR1 as LGHNA and CDR2 as YSLEER.

The gene calls are TRBV9 and TRBJ2-4; D gene ambiguous. Trimming took 4 bases from V and 5 from J, leaving 10 bases between them. The germline gives CDR1 SGDLS, CDR2 YYNGEE. The CDR3 covers 13 residues. The CDR3 nucleotides read TGTGCCAGCAGCTCCCCCGGTGAAAACATTCAGTACTTC. This codes for CASSSPGENIQYF.

This chain joins TRBV27 and TRBJ1-6, with 7 bases identical to TRBD1. After removal of 6 bases from V and 9 bases from J, the junction contained 17 bases not matched to a gene. The CDR3 has 17 residues. Germline CDR1 is MNHEY and CDR2 is SMNVEV (reference sequence). DNA of the CDR3: TGTGCCAGCAGATGGGACAGCGAGCGGGAGCGGGGTTCACCCCTCCACTTT. Translated: CASRWDSERERGSPLHF.

The V and J genes are TRBV6-5 and TRBJ1-1, with D tentatively TRBD1 (5 bases). The length of the CDR3 is 14 residues. V shed 8 bases and J shed 6 bases, with 19 bases lying between them. CDR1 is MNHEY and CDR2 is SVGAGI in the germline V gene. The CDR3 region is CASSPGGSLAEAFF. CDR3 DNA sequence: TGTGCCAGCTCTCCCGGGGGATCGTTAGCTGAAGCTTTCTTT.

This clone was detected many times. The genes are TRBV5-1 and TRBJ2-7; D may be TRBD1 (5 bases). CDR1 and CDR2 (germline): SGHRS, YFSETQ. With 5 bases removed from V and 5 bases from J, the gap between germline ends came to 17 bases. The CDR3 loop spans 14 amino acids. CDR3 coding DNA: TGCGCCAGCAGAAAGATTTCAGGGATCGACGAGCAGTACTTC. Amino acids: CASRKISGIDEQYF.

The chain combines TRBV27 with TRBJ1-2, with TRBD1 as a possible D gene (6 bases). Germline V CDR1 and CDR2: MNHEY, SMNVEV (reference sequence). CDR3 length: 13 residues. V was cut by 7 bases and J by 6 bases, with 15 bases left in between. CDR3 sequence: CASKRDTRDGYTF. CDR3 bases: TGTGCCAGCAAACGGGACACCCGGGATGGCTACACCTTC.

The count of this clone is one. The V gene is TRBV10-1, the J gene TRBJ2-7; TRBD2 matches 7 bases. V gave up 0 bases and J gave up 2 bases; unmatched junction bases: 1. The CDR3 is 14 amino acids. Germline loops: CDR1 WNHNN, CDR2 SYGVQD (reference sequence). The CDR3 here is CASSESRGAYEQYF. The CDR3 coding sequence is TGCGCCAGCAGTGAGTCACGGGGGGCCTACGAGCAGTACTTC.

The chain carries TRBV14 and TRBJ1-1, with D perhaps TRBD1 (6 bases). CDR3 length: 13 residues. Trimming pared 4 bases from V and 6 bases from J, leaving 12 bases between. Germline V CDR1 and CDR2: SGHDN, FVKESK. The CDR3 is CASSLTGNSEAFF. The CDR3 region has the DNA TGTGCCAGCAGCCTTACAGGGAATTCTGAAGCTTTCTTT.

V usage is TRBV6-5 and J usage is TRBJ2-5; 7 bases match TRBD1. V was pared by 2 bases and J by 5 bases, with 8 bases of the junction left unmatched. CDR1 and CDR2 (germline): MNHEY, SVGAGI. The CDR3 runs to 15 residues. In nucleotides, the CDR3 is TGTGCCAGCAGTTACGGGTCAGGGGGTATGGAGACCCAGTACTTC. It is translated as CASSYGSGGMETQYF.

The chain uses TRBV2 and TRBJ1-2, with TRBD1 matching over 7 bases. V dropped 8 bases and J dropped 3; count of bases not matched to a gene: 9. Looked up from germline, CDR1 is SNHLY and CDR2 is FYNNEI. This CDR3 comprises 14 residues. CDR3: CASLSGTAYYGYTF. The CDR3, as DNA: TGTGCCAGCCTGTCCGGGACAGCATACTATGGCTACACCTTC.

The CDR3: CASSLDGEGYTF. As DNA, the CDR3 is TGTGCCAGCAGCTTAGATGGGGAGGGCTACACCTTC. J is TRBJ1-2 and V is TRBV11-2; no definite D call. Germline V gene data show CDR1 as SGHAT and CDR2 as FQNNGV. The V gene lost 0 bases and the J gene lost 8 bases, with 7 bases spanning the gap. The CDR3 sequence is 12 residues long.

This clone showed up just a few times. The chain employs TRBV20-1 and TRBJ1-1; 7 nucleotides agree with TRBD1. Germline CDR1 reads DFQATT; CDR2 reads SNEGSKA (reference sequence). This CDR3 contains 11 residues. Germline trimming cut 7 bases from V and 1 base from J; bases unmatched to any gene: 0. CDR3 loop: CSGQGNTEAFF. The CDR3 nucleotides are TGCAGTGGACAGGGGAACACTGAAGCTTTCTTT.

The chain is built from TRBV11-2 and TRBJ1-2, with TRBD1 as a possible D gene (6 bases). This CDR3 is built from 14 residues. Germline V gene lookup returns CDR1 SGHAT and CDR2 FQNNGV. Trimming removed 0 bases at V and 5 bases at J, with 10 bases between. The CDR3 spells CASSLDRGDYGYTF. The CDR3 nucleotides read TGTGCCAGCAGCTTAGACAGGGGAGATTATGGCTACACCTTC.

The J gene is TRBJ2-2, the V gene TRBV4-3; D not resolved. Trimming cost V 1 base and J 0 bases, with 12 bases left between them. Per the germline V gene, CDR1 is LGHNA and CDR2 is YSLEER. The CDR3 contains 17 residues. CDR3 in amino acids: CASSQGWPNPNTGELFF. DNA of the CDR3: TGCGCCAGCAGCCAAGGTTGGCCCAACCCGAACACCGGGGAGCTGTTTTTT.

The chain is built from TRBV10-3 and TRBJ2-7, with TRBD1 matching over 8 bases. Germline V gene lookup returns CDR1 ENHRY and CDR2 SYGVKD. The CDR3 has 12 amino acids. After removal of 7 bases from V and 2 bases from J, the junction contained 1 base not matched to a gene. CDR3 sequence: CAIKDRAYEQYF. CDR3 nucleotide sequence: TGTGCCATCAAGGACAGGGCCTACGAGCAGTACTTC.